This record covers a single T cell receptor (beta chain). The target antigen is unknown. Trimming took 6 bases from V and 0 from J; bases not matched to a gene: 11. The CDR3 covers 18 residues. Germline CDR1 and CDR2: ENHRY and SYGVKD. The donors comprised healthy bone marrow donors. It was with 60 Vbeta and 13 Jbeta primers that the PCR ran. The data were produced by immunoSEQ multiplex PCR, yet TCRdb's version contains in-frame clones alone and is incomplete. The top ten clones hold about 2% of a sample with around 130,000 clones, roughly three quarters of them seen once. The source of the sample is a study of cytomegalovirus exposure and HLA in healthy donors. Whole-study context: Among the 398 genotyped donors, 81% were placed in the Caucasian-associated ancestry cluster.

Study outcomes and limitations: Follow-up analysis later connected one missense variant in DCLRE1C with trimming of TCR beta V- and J-genes. Being productive about 90% or about 30% of the time was typical of most TCR beta V segments in an earlier analysis.

The sequenced sample was PBMCs. J is TRBJ2-6 and V is TRBV10-3; 7 nucleotides match TRBD2. This receptor was identified in a man aged 18-30 years in good health and CMV-seronegative. The CDR3 coding sequence is TGTGCCATCAGGGGGGGGTTTACCGTAAGCTCTGGGGCCAACGTCCTGACTTTC. It is translated as CAIRGGFTVSSGANVLTF.